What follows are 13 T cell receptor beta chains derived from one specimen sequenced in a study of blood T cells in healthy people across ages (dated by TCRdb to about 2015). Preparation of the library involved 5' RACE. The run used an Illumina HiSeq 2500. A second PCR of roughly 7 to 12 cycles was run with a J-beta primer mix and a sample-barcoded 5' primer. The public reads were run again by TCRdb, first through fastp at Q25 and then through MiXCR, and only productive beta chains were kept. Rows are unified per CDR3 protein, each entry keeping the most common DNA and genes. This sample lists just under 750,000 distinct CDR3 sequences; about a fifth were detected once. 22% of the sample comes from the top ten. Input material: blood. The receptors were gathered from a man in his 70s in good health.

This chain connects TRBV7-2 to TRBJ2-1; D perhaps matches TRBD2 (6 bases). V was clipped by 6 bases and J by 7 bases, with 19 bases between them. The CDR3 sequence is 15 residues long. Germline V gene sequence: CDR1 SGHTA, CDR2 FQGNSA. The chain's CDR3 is CASRPPGTSFNEQFF. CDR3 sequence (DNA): TGTGCCAGCAGGCCACCGGGGACTTCCTTTAATGAGCAGTTCTTC.

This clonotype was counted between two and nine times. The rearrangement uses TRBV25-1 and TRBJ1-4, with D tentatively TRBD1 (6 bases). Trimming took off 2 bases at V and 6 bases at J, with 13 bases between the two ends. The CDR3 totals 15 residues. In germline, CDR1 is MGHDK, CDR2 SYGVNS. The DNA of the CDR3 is TGTGCCAGCAGTGAACTCGACAGGAACTATGAAAAACTGTTTTTT. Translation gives CASSELDRNYEKLFF.

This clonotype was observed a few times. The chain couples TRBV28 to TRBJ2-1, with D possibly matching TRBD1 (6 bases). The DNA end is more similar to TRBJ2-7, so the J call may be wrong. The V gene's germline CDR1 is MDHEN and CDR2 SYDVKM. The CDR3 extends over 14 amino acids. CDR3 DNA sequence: TGTGCCAGCAGTTCAACATCAGTACAGGGATGGCAGTACTTC. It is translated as CASSSTSVQGWQYF.

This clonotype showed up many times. The CDR3 nucleotides are TGTGCCAGCAGCTTGTATGGGGATGGGCGTGAGCAGTTCTTC. Translation: CASSLYGDGREQFF. The chain couples TRBV5-4 to TRBJ2-1, with D hard to call. Germline CDR1 and CDR2: SGHNT and YYREEE (reference sequence). V was shortened by 1 base and J by 9 bases, with 14 bases between the two germline ends. This CDR3 is 14 amino acids long.

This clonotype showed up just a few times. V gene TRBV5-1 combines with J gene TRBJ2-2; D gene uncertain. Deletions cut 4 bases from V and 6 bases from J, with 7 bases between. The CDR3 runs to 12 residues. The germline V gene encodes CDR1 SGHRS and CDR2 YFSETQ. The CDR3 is CASSDPPGELFF. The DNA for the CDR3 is TGCGCCAGCAGCGACCCTCCCGGGGAGCTGTTTTTT.

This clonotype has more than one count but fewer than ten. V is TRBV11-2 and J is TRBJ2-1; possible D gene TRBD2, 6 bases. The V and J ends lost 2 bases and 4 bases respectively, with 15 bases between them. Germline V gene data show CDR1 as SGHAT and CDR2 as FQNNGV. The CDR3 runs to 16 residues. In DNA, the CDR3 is TGTGCCAGCAGCTTATCTCCCCCGGGAGTATACAATGAGCAGTTCTTC. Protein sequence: CASSLSPPGVYNEQFF.

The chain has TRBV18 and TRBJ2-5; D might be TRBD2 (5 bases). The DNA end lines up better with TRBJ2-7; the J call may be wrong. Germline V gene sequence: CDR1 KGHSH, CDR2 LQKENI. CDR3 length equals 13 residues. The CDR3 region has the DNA TGTGCCAGCTCCCCGCGCGAGGGCTACGAGCAGTACTTC. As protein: CASSPREGYEQYF.

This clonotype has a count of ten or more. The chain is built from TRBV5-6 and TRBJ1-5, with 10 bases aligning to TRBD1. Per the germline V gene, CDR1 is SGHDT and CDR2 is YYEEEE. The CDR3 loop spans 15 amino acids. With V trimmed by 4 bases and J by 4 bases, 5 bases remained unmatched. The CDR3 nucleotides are TGTGCCAGCAGCCCTGGGACAGGGGATAATCAGCCCCAGCATTTT. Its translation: CASSPGTGDNQPQHF.

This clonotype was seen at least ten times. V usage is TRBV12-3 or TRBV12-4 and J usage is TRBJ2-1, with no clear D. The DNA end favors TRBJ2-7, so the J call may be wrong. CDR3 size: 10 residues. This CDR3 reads CASSNYEQYV. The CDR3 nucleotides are TGTGCCAGCAGCAACTACGAGCAGTACGTC.

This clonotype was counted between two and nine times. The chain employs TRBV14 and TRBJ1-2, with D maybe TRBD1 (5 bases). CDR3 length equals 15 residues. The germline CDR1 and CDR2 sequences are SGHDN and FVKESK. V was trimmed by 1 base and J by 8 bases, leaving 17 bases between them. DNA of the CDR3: TGTGCCAGCAGCCAAGTGATGGGCAGGGCGGACGGCTACACCTTC. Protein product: CASSQVMGRADGYTF.

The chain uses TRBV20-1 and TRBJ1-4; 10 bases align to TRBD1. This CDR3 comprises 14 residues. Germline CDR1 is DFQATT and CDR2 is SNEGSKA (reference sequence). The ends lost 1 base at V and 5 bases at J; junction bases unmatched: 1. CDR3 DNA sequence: TGCAGTGCTAGAGCGGACAGGGGGAATGAAAAACTGTTTTTT. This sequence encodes CSARADRGNEKLFF.

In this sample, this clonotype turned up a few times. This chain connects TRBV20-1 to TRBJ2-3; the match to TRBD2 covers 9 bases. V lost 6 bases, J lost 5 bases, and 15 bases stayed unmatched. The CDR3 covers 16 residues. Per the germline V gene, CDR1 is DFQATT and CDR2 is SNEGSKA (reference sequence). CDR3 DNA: TGCAGTGCCCTTTCCCCCGGACTAGCGTCCGGAGATACGCAGTATTTT. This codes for CSALSPGLASGDTQYF.

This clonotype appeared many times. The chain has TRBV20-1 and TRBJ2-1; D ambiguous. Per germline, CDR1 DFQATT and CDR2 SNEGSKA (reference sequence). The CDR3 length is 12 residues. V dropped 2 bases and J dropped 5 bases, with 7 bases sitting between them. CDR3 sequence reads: CSARPLDNEQFF. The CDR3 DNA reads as TGCAGTGCTAGACCTCTAGACAATGAGCAGTTCTTC.